The sequence of this T cell receptor beta chain was determined in a study of T cell responses to AZD1222 COVID-19 vaccine (dated by TCRdb to the early 2020s). Concerning the study at large: A total of just over 230 trial participants underwent TCR sequencing, of whom under 220 had received two doses of AZD1222 and some 26 had received two doses of the MenACWY control vaccine. Trial participants were enrolled into age subgroups of 18-55, 56-69 and 70-plus years, which contained around 150, 29 and 61 TCR-sequenced participants, respectively.

Beyond this particular receptor, the publication reports: In the small 56-69-year group, the increase in depth fell short of significance, most likely because of low power. Participants were mostly white British and included more females than males, and it was suggested by the authors that clonal diversity may have been underestimated. Spike-specific TCR breadth and depth rose significantly after two AZD1222 doses compared with day 0 and with MenACWY recipients. Only six or seven AZD1222 recipients were SARS-CoV-2 seropositive at baseline, limiting conclusions about previously exposed vaccinees. Because no day 14 peak-response samples were available, repertoires were characterized only after the peak T cell response. The vaccine-associated CD4 TCRs covered the entire spike protein, and the dominant responses fell in regions 160-218 and 743-854. Reportedly, almost half of the unique spike-specific TCRs recognized epitopes lying outside the regions that are mutated in the B.1.351 and B.1.1.7 variants.

The sample's time point, from its label and the paper: about 28 days (+/-7) after the second vaccine dose. AZD1222 recipients given second doses at about 4 weeks or at about 12 weeks were pooled, since spike-specific TCR depth and breadth were not found to differ between the two schedules. Samples from vaccinated people were obtained from the UK trials COV001 and COV002, which included a single-blind randomized controlled phase 2/3 trial of AZD1222 (ChAdOx1 nCoV-19) in healthy adults. Trial participant PBMC samples were collected at day 0 and day 28 after the second dose for TCRbeta chain sequencing. Via the germline V gene (reference sequence), CDR1 is GTSNPN and CDR2 SVGIG. CDR3 length: 18 amino acids, cysteine to phenylalanine. The kept DNA is CDR3 alone, 54 bases in frame from the first base. At the junction V is shortened by 3 bases and J by 3 bases, with 27 bases in between. The CDR3 regions of human TCRbeta chains were subjected to immunosequencing. Turning to the authors' computational methods: Repertoire TCRs were checked for matches against a reference library of SARS-CoV-2-specific TCRs that had been generated using the MIRA antigen-specificity platform. Breadth was defined as the fraction of unique TCRs that were SARS-CoV-2-associated, and depth was defined as the fraction of total T cells that were SARS-CoV-2-associated. Using the MIRA data, every spike-specific TCR was mapped to the spike region that the TCR reacted to and assigned to either a CD4 or a CD8 class. Log10-transformed breadth and depth values were compared by one-way ANOVA with Sidak's multiple comparisons tests. What TCRdb holds here is the immuneACCESS table cut down to in-frame rearrangements. Part of the clones is not present; checked against another copy, under half of the missing clones reflect an unresolved V gene, and the others are unexplained. For V, J and clone size, that table is used; D and trimming come from the DNA. The sample has approximately 93,000 clones on record, 75% to 90% of them singletons. The ten biggest clones cover roughly 5% of the sample.

Turning to this clone: Its antigen target is currently unknown. Base quality data are lacking; no much larger clone is found one base away.

The rearranged segments are TRBV30 and TRBJ2-7; the D assignment is uncertain and may be TRBD1 or TRBD2, with 5 bases supporting each. This clonotype was obtained from an adult who received the AZD1222 COVID-19 vaccine. The material sequenced was peripheral blood, taken 28 days after the second AZD1222 dose. The bases read TGTGCCTGGAGGTCTTCTGGTCGGGGCCATCTCCGCGGCTACGAGCAGTACTTC. It translates as CAWRSSGRGHLRGYEQYF.